The TCR beta chain under discussion was sequenced for a study of blood T cells in healthy people across ages. About the study: About one barcoded beta molecule per two T cells was the capture yield of template switching.

To note about this clonotype: Antigen: not known.

Trimming cost V 5 bases and J 8 bases; bases outside gene matches: 13. Per germline, CDR1 MDHEN and CDR2 SYDVKM. There are 15 residues in the CDR3. Alongside a J-beta primer mix, a sample-barcoded 5' primer served in a second PCR lasting 7 to 11 cycles. TCRdb processed the 5' RACE reads anew with MiXCR; each CDR3 protein has one entry. The sample consists of fewer than 700,000 distinct CDR3 sequences, roughly two fifths of them appearing once. Study results and limitations: What prevented conclusive comparison of naive and antigen-experienced cells was that PBMCs were unsorted.

This chain links TRBV28 with TRBJ1-2; 8 bases are a match to TRBD1. Sequenced: blood. This TCR was sampled from a man at least 80 years old in good health. CDR3 amino acids: CASSPQDRGGQGYTF. The CDR3 bases are TGTGCCAGCAGTCCACAAGACAGGGGCGGACAGGGCTACACCTTC.